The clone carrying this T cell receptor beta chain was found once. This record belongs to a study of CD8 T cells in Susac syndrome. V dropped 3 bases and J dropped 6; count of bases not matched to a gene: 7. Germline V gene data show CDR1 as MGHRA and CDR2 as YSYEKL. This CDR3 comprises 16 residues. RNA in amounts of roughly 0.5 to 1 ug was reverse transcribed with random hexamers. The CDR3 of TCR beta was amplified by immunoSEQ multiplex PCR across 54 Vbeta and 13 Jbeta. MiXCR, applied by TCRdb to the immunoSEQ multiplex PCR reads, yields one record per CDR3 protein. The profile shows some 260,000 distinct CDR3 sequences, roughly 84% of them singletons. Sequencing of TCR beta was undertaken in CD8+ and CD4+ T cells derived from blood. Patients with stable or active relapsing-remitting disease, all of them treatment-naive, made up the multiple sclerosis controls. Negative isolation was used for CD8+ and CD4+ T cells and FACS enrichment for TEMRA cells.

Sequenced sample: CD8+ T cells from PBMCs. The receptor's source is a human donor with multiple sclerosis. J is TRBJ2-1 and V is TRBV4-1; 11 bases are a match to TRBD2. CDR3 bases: TGCGCCAGCAGCCAGGTAGCGGGAGGGGGCCCCAATGAGCAGTTCTTC. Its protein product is CASSQVAGGGPNEQFF.